The 17 T cell receptor beta chains below come from one sample, sequenced in a study of cytomegalovirus exposure and HLA in healthy donors. PCR involved 60 Vbeta and 13 Jbeta primers. The table came from immunoSEQ multiplex PCR; TCRdb's copy has only in-frame clones and leaves some out. The profile shows some 120,000 clones, around 61% of them singletons. Sequenced input: PBMCs. The receptors stem from a woman in her twenties or thirties in good health and CMV-seronegative.

The CDR3 nucleotides are TGTGCCAGCAGTCGGGGCCGGGACAGGGGGCTGCCTGGCTACACCTTC. Encoded protein: CASSRGRDRGLPGYTF. V usage is TRBV28 and J usage is TRBJ1-2; 12 nucleotides match TRBD1. Germline CDR1 reads MDHEN; CDR2 reads SYDVKM. V lost 5 bases to trimming and J lost 7 bases; unmatched junction nucleotides: 11. This CDR3 contains 16 residues.

V and J are TRBV28 and TRBJ2-7, with TRBD2 identical over 8 bases. The CDR3 extends over 18 amino acids. Looked up from germline, CDR1 is MDHEN and CDR2 is SYDVKM. Trimming at V came to 3 bases and at J to 5 bases, leaving 18 bases not matched to a gene. DNA for the CDR3: TGTGCCAGCAGTTTTTCCCAATATTGGGTGCGGGAGGAAAACGAGCAGTACTTC. Its protein is CASSFSQYWVREENEQYF. Supplemented by reference TRBV28 and TRBJ2-7, the full variable domain reads DVKVTQSSRYLVKRTGEKVFLECVQDMDHENMFWYRQDPGLGLRLIYFSYDVKMKEKGDIPEGYSVSREKKERFSLILESASTNQTSMYLCASSFSQYWVREENEQYFGPGTRLTVT.

To note about this clone: The same CDR3 arises from other DNA sequences in this sample as well. The chain combines TRBV29-1 with TRBJ2-5, with a tentative D call TRBD2 (6 bases). The V and J ends lost 0 bases and 4 bases respectively, with 6 bases between them. The germline gives CDR1 SQVTM, CDR2 ANQGSEA. There are 12 residues in the CDR3. CDR3 loop: CSVEDGRETQYF. In nucleotides, the CDR3 is TGCAGCGTTGAAGACGGGAGAGAGACCCAGTACTTC.

This chain connects TRBV12-2 to TRBJ1-5. TRBV12-2 is classified as a pseudogene. This CDR3 region has 15 residues. CDR3 sequence (DNA): TGTGCAAGTCGCCCTTGTGGGAGGGGCAATCAGCCCCAGCATTTT. Translated: CASRPCGRGNQPQHF.

The chain joins TRBV29-1 to TRBJ2-1; D is perhaps TRBD1 (6 bases). The ends were cut back, 4 bases at V and 6 bases at J, with 7 bases in the middle. From germline, CDR1 is SQVTM and CDR2 ANQGSEA. This CDR3 is 11 amino acids long. The CDR3 bases are TGCAGCGTTGCGGACAGCAATGAGCAGTTCTTC. As protein: CSVADSNEQFF.

The chain links TRBV10-3 to TRBJ1-6; D is unclear. This CDR3 spans 18 amino acids. Germline CDR1 is ENHRY and CDR2 is SYGVKD. The V end lost 4 bases, the J end lost 5 bases, and 21 bases lay between the germline ends. CDR3 sequence (DNA): TGTGCCATCAGTGCGTTATACTTCCGGGGATCTCATAATTCACCCCTCCACTTT. This encodes CAISALYFRGSHNSPLHF.

The chain couples TRBV9 to TRBJ2-1; 10 bases map to TRBD2. V shed 1 base and J 4 bases; nucleotides not matched to a gene: 5. This CDR3 has 16 amino acids. Per the germline V gene, CDR1 is SGDLS and CDR2 is YYNGEE. The CDR3 DNA reads TGTGCCAGCAGCGTACGAAGCGGGAGGGGGTACAATGAGCAGTTCTTC. It yields the protein CASSVRSGRGYNEQFF.

The chain links TRBV28 to TRBJ1-1; 10 bases agree with TRBD1. Germline CDR1 MDHEN, CDR2 SYDVKM. This CDR3 comprises 16 residues. V gave up 6 bases and J gave up 3 bases; unmatched junction bases: 10. The CDR3: CASSIEGTGDHTEAFF. CDR3 DNA: TGTGCCAGCAGCATAGAGGGGACAGGGGACCACACTGAAGCTTTCTTT.

The chain joins TRBV27 to TRBJ2-7; 7 nucleotides match TRBD1. Germline CDR1 reads MNHEY; CDR2 reads SMNVEV (reference sequence). This CDR3 region has 14 residues. Trimming cost V 7 bases and J 0 bases; bases outside gene matches: 6. CDR3 protein: CASTGTASSYEQYF. CDR3 nucleotide sequence: TGTGCCAGCACCGGGACAGCGAGCTCCTACGAGCAGTACTTC.

This clone was seen a handful of times. The J gene is TRBJ1-2, the V gene TRBV7-2; 7 bases fit TRBD1. The CDR3 consists of 13 residues. Germline assignment: CDR1 SGHTA and CDR2 FQGNSA. V dropped 0 bases and J dropped 8; count of bases not matched to a gene: 3. CDR3 in amino acids: CASSLAGGYGYTF. The CDR3 nucleotides are TGTGCCAGCAGCTTAGCAGGGGGCTACGGCTACACCTTC. The whole variable domain, remainder taken from reference TRBV7-2 and TRBJ1-2, is GAGVSQSPSNKVTEKGKDVELRCDPISGHTALYWYRQSLGQGLEFLIYFQGNSAPDKSGLPSDRFSAERTGGSVSTLTIQRTQQEDSAVYLCASSLAGGYGYTFGSGTRLTVV.

The chain joins TRBV11-1 to TRBJ1-1; tentative D call: TRBD1 (5 bases). The CDR3 has 15 residues. Looked up from germline, CDR1 is SGHAT and CDR2 is FQDESV (reference sequence). V was cut by 5 bases and J by 2 bases, with 15 bases left in between. This CDR3 is CASSRPGRVNTEAFF. The DNA for the CDR3 is TGTGCCAGCAGCCGACCGGGCAGGGTTAACACTGAAGCTTTCTTT.

In this sample, this clone turned up a few times. The chain carries TRBV5-6 and TRBJ2-7; 13 nucleotides agree with TRBD2. J was trimmed by 5 bases and V by 6 bases; bases with no gene match: 14. Germline CDR1 reads SGHDT; CDR2 reads YYEEEE. CDR3 length: 17 amino acids. The CDR3 DNA reads TGTGCCAGCACACTAGGACTAGCGGGAGTATTAACAGACGAGCAGTACTTC. Amino acid sequence: CASTLGLAGVLTDEQYF.

This clone was seen a single time. The chain combines TRBV28 with TRBJ1-1, with D perhaps TRBD1 (5 bases). Trimming removed 2 bases at V and 3 bases at J, with 13 bases between. Germline V CDR1 and CDR2: MDHEN, SYDVKM. The CDR3 sequence is 15 residues long. The CDR3 loop reads CASSLGAQGDTEAFF. The CDR3 bases are TGTGCCAGCAGTTTAGGGGCCCAAGGGGACACTGAAGCTTTCTTT. The full variable domain, in which reference TRBV28 and TRBJ1-1 provide the parts outside the CDR3, is DVKVTQSSRYLVKRTGEKVFLECVQDMDHENMFWYRQDPGLGLRLIYFSYDVKMKEKGDIPEGYSVSREKKERFSLILESASTNQTSMYLCASSLGAQGDTEAFFGQGTRLTVV.

This clone was seen a few times. V and J are TRBV27 and TRBJ1-1, with D maybe TRBD1 (6 bases). This CDR3 contains 16 residues. The germline V gene has CDR1 MNHEY and CDR2 SMNVEV (reference sequence). Trimming removed 4 bases at V and 1 base at J, with 16 bases between. CDR3 region: CASSWGLKTGNTEAFF. CDR3 sequence (DNA): TGTGCCAGCAGTTGGGGACTAAAGACAGGGAACACTGAAGCTTTCTTT.

V usage is TRBV13 and J usage is TRBJ1-5; D not resolved. CDR3 length equals 14 residues. V was clipped by 4 bases and J by 0 bases, with 7 bases between them. The V gene's germline CDR1 is PRHDT and CDR2 FYEKMQ (reference sequence). The CDR3 bases are TGTGCCAGCAGCTCGCGGGGTAGCAATCAGCCCCAGCATTTT. Protein sequence: CASSSRGSNQPQHF.

The chain combines TRBV7-9 with TRBJ2-1; 13 nucleotides line up with TRBD2. Unmatched junction bases numbered 7, after V lost 6 bases and J lost 5 bases. This CDR3 is 16 amino acids long. Germline V gene data show CDR1 as SEHNR and CDR2 as FQNEAQ (reference sequence). In DNA, the CDR3 is TGTGCCAGCAGGCCGATCGGGACTAGCGGGAACAATGAGCAGTTCTTC. Amino acid sequence: CASRPIGTSGNNEQFF.

The rearrangement joins TRBV28 to TRBJ1-2; D uncertain. The V and J ends lost 5 bases and 0 bases respectively, with 10 bases between them. The germline V gene encodes CDR1 MDHEN and CDR2 SYDVKM. CDR3 length: 14 residues. CDR3 coding DNA: TGTGCCAGCAGTCTCAGGATGACTAACTATGGCTACACCTTC. Translation gives CASSLRMTNYGYTF.